What follows are 10 T cell receptor beta chains derived from one specimen sequenced in a study of response to subunit inactivated influenza vaccine. Using its own MiXCR run on the RT-PCR reads, TCRdb lists one record per CDR3 protein. Found here are about 700,000 distinct CDR3 sequences, 14% of them singletons; the top ten hold 5.5% to 7%. The input for sequencing was PBMCs from blood, taken about 14 days before vaccination. Receptors originate from a man between 45 and 60 years old who received an inactivated influenza vaccine.

This clonotype was counted at least ten times. The rearrangement uses TRBV4-3 and TRBJ2-3, with D maybe TRBD2 (6 bases). The CDR3 has 16 residues. The germline CDR1 and CDR2 sequences are LGHNA and YSLEER. V gave up 3 bases and J gave up 0 bases, with 13 bases separating them. The CDR3 spells CASSHLYGGSTDTQYF. CDR3 DNA: TGCGCCAGCAGCCATCTCTACGGGGGAAGCACAGATACGCAGTATTTT.

There are a few counts of this clonotype. This rearrangement joins TRBV30 to TRBJ2-7; 8 bases map to TRBD2. The CDR3 contains 13 residues. V shed 0 bases, J shed 6 bases, and the junction held 4 bases outside the gene matches. Germline values: CDR1 GTSNPN, CDR2 SVGIG (reference sequence). The CDR3 bases are TGTGCCTGGAGTGTTGGCGGGAGGTTCGAGCAGTACTTC. Encoded protein: CAWSVGGRFEQYF. The full variable domain, rest sourced from reference TRBV30 and TRBJ2-7, is SQTIHQWPATLVQPVGSPLSLECTVEGTSNPNLYWYRQAAGRGLQLLFYSVGIGQISSEVPQNLSASRPQDRQFILSSKKLLLSDSGFYLCAWSVGGRFEQYFGPGTRLTVT.

This clonotype was seen at least ten times. V usage is TRBV2 and J usage is TRBJ2-1; TRBD2 matches 10 bases. With V trimmed by 6 bases and J by 0 bases, 11 bases remained unmatched. The CDR3 is made up of 18 amino acids. Germline assignment: CDR1 SNHLY and CDR2 FYNNEI. CDR3 DNA: TGTGCCAGCAGGAAGAGGACTAGCGGCTATAGCTCCTACAATGAGCAGTTCTTC. Translation gives CASRKRTSGYSSYNEQFF.

This clonotype showed up just a few times. CDR3 sequence reads: CASSGGGTRMYEQFF. Written as DNA, the CDR3 is TGTGCCAGCAGCGGGGGGGGGACTCGGATGTATGAGCAGTTCTTC. V gene TRBV11-2 combines with J gene TRBJ2-1, with 7 bases that match TRBD2. CDR1 and CDR2 from the germline V gene are SGHAT and FQNNGV. The CDR3 covers 15 residues. V lost 5 bases to trimming and J lost 8 bases; unmatched junction nucleotides: 12.

The chain uses TRBV7-9 and TRBJ1-1; 8 bases align to TRBD1. This CDR3 contains 13 residues. The V segment lost 6 bases and the J segment 12 bases; nucleotides outside the gene matches: 12. The germline CDR1 and CDR2 sequences are SEHNR and FQNEAQ (reference sequence). CDR3 sequence (DNA): TGTGCCAGCAGGGACTCTTGGGACAGGCGGACTTTCTTT. Translating it yields CASRDSWDRRTFF.

V is TRBV9 and J is TRBJ2-5, with 7 bases that match TRBD1. V was pared by 0 bases and J by 5 bases, with 4 bases of the junction left unmatched. Per germline, CDR1 SGDLS and CDR2 YYNGEE. The CDR3 length is 14 residues. CDR3 in DNA: TGTGCCAGCAGCGTAGGAGGGGGCGAGGAGACCCAGTACTTC. Translating gives CASSVGGGEETQYF.

This rearrangement joins TRBV4-3 to TRBJ2-7, with TRBD1 identical over 11 bases. V lost 2 bases, J lost 7 bases, and 1 base stayed unmatched. Germline assignment: CDR1 LGHNA and CDR2 YSLEER. This CDR3 contains 13 residues. CDR3 nucleotide sequence: TGCGCCAGCAGCCAATGGGACAGGGGGGAGCAGTACTTC. Encoded protein: CASSQWDRGEQYF.

In this sample, this clonotype turned up many times. This chain links TRBV9 with TRBJ2-1; D ambiguous. CDR1 is SGDLS and CDR2 is YYNGEE in the germline V gene. The CDR3 sequence is 15 residues long. The V end lost 0 bases, the J end lost 0 bases, and 7 bases lay between the germline ends. CDR3 region: CASSVGLRSYNEQFF. The CDR3 DNA reads as TGTGCCAGCAGCGTAGGGCTGCGCTCCTACAATGAGCAGTTCTTC.

The chain couples TRBV28 to TRBJ2-3; weak D call: TRBD2 (5 bases). Trimming took 2 bases from V and 2 from J, leaving 11 bases between them. Germline V gene sequence: CDR1 MDHEN, CDR2 SYDVKM. The CDR3 is made up of 15 amino acids. The CDR3 nucleotides are TGTGCCAGCAGTTTAGGAGCGGCGATCACAGATACGCAGTATTTT. Translated, it gives CASSLGAAITDTQYF.

CDR3 in DNA: TGTGCCAGCAGCTTATCCGACAGGGGAGGGGAAAAACTGTTTTTT. Its protein is CASSLSDRGGEKLFF. This sequence joins TRBV7-2 and TRBJ1-4; TRBD1 aligns across 8 bases. The junction had 7 bases not matched to a gene; V was cut back by 2 bases and J by 8 bases. Germline CDR1 and CDR2: SGHTA and FQGNSA. There are 15 residues in the CDR3.